This T cell receptor beta chain is drawn from a study of OX40 agonist ivuxolimab in advanced cancers. With 4 bases clipped from V and 6 bases from J, the junction kept 5 bases outside the gene matches. CDR1 is SGHRS and CDR2 is YFSETQ in the germline V gene. The CDR3 has 15 residues. Generated by immunoSEQ multiplex PCR, the TCRdb table keeps only in-frame clones and is missing some. The data show about 57,000 clones, 75% to 85% seen once. The specimen was CD4+ or CD8+ T cells sorted from blood, collected in a trial of the OX40 agonist ivuxolimab. The source is an adult with an advanced solid tumor such as melanoma, head and neck, liver or kidney cancer. The chain carries TRBV5-1 and TRBJ2-1; 12 positions match TRBD2. The CDR3 region is CASSPTSGRGNEQFF. DNA for the CDR3: TGCGCCAGCAGCCCGACTAGCGGGAGAGGCAATGAGCAGTTCTTC. The whole variable domain, remainder taken from reference TRBV5-1 and TRBJ2-1, is KAGVTQTPRYLIKTRGQQVTLSCSPISGHRSVSWYQQTPGQGLQFLFEYFSETQRNKGNFPGRFSGRQFSNSRSEMNVSTLELGDSALYLCASSPTSGRGNEQFFGPGTRLTVL.